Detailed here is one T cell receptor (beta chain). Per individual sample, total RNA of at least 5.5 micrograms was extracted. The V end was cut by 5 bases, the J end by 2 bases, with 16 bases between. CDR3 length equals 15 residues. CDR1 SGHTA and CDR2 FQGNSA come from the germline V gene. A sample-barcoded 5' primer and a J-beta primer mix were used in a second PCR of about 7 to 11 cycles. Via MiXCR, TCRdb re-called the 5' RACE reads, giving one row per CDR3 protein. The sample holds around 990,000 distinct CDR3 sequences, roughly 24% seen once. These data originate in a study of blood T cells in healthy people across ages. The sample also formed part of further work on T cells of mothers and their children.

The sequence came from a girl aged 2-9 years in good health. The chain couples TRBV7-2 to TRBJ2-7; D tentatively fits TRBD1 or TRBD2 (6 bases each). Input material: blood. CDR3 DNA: TGTGCCAGCAGCCTAGGAGGGGGGACCCCCTACGAGCAGTACTTC. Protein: CASSLGGGTPYEQYF.